This TCR beta chain is drawn from a study of blood T cells in healthy people across ages. For the study at large: Capture by template switching was about one barcoded beta molecule per two T cells.

Staff drew 8 to 10 milliliters of peripheral blood from each donor. This CDR3 comprises 16 residues. Trimming removed 2 bases at V and 4 bases at J, with 15 bases between. CDR1 is SGHTA and CDR2 is FQGNSA in the germline V gene. Sample-barcoded 5' priming and a J-beta primer mix drove a second PCR of about 7 to 11 cycles. Every individual sample yielded 2.5 million or more paired-end reads (each containing CDR3). Via MiXCR, TCRdb re-called the 5' RACE reads, giving one row per CDR3 protein. The sample includes about 1.5 million distinct CDR3 sequences, about 42% of them seen just once. This clonotype originated in a woman in her late teens or twenties in good health. Sequencing was performed on blood. The chain employs TRBV7-2 and TRBJ2-1; D is perhaps TRBD2 (5 bases). CDR3 residues: CASSLPGRAEYNEQFF. CDR3 sequence (DNA): TGTGCCAGCAGCTTACCCGGACGAGCGGAGTACAATGAGCAGTTCTTC. Full variable domain (remainder filled in from reference TRBV7-2 and TRBJ2-1): GAGVSQSPSNKVTEKGKDVELRCDPISGHTALYWYRQSLGQGLEFLIYFQGNSAPDKSGLPSDRFSAERTGGSVSTLTIQRTQQEDSAVYLCASSLPGRAEYNEQFFGPGTRLTVL.